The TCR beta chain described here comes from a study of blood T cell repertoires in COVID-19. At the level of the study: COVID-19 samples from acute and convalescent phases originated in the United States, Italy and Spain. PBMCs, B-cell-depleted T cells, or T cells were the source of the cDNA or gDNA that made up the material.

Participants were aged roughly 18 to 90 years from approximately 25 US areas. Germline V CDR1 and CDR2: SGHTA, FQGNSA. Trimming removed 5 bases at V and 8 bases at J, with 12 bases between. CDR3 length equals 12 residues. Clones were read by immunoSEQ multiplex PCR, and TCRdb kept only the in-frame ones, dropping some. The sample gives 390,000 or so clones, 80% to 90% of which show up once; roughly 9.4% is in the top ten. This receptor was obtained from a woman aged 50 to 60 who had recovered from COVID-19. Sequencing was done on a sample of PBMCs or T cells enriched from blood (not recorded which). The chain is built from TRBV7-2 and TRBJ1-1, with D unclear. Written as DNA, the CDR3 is TGTGCCAGCAGCCCAGACCAGGTCGAAGCTTTCTTT. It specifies CASSPDQVEAFF.